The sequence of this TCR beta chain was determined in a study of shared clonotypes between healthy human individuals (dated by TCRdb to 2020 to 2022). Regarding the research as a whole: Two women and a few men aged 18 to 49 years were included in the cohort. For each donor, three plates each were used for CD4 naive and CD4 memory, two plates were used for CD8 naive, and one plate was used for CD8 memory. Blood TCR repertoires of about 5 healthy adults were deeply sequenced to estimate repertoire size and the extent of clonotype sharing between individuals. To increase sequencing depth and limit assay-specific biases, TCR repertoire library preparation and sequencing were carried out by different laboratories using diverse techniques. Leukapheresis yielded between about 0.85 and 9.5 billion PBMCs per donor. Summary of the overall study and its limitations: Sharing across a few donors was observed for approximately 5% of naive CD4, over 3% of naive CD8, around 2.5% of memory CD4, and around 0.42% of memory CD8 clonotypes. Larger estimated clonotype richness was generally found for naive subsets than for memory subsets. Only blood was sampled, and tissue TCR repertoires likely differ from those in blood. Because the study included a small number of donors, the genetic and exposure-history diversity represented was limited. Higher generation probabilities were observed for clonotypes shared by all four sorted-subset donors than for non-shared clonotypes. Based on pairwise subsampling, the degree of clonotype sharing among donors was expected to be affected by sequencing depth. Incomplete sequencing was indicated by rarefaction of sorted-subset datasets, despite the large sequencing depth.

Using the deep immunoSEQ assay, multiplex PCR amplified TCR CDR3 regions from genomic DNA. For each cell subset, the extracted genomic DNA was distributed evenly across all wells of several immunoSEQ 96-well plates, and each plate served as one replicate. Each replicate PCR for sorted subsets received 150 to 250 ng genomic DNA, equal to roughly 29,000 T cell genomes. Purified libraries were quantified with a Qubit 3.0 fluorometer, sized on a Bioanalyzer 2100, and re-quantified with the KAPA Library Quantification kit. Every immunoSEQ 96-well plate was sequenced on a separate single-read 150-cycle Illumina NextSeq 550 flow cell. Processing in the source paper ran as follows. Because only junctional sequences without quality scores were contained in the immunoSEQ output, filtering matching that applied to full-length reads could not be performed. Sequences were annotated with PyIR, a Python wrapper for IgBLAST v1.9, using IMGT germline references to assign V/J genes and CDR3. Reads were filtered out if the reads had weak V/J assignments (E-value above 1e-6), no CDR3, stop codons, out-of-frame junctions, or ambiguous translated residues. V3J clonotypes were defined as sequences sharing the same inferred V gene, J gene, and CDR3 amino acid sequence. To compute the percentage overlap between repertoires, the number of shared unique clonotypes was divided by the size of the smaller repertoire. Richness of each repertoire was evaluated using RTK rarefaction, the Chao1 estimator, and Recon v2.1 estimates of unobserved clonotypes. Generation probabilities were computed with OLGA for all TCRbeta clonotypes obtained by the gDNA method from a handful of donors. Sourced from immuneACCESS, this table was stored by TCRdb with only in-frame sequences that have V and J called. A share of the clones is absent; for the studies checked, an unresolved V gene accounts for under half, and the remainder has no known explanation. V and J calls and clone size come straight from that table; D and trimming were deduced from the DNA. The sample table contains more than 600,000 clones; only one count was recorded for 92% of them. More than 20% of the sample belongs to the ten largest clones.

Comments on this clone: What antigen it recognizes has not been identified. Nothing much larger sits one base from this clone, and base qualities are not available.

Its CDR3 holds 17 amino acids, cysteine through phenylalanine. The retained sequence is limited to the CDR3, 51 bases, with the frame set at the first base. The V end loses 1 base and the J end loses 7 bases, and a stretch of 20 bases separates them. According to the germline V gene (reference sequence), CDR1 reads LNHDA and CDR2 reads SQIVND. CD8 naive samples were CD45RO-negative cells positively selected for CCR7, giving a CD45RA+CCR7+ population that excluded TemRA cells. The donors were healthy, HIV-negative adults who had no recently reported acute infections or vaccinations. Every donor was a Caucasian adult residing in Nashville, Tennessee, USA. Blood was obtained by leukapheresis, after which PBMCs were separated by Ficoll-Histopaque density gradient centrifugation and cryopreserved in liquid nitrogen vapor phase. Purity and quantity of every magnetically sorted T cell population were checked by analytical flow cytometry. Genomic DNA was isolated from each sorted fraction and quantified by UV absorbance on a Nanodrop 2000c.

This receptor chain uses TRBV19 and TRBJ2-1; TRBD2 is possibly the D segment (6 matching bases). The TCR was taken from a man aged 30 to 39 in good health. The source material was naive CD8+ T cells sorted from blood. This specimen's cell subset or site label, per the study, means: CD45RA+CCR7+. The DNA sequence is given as TGTGCCAGTAGTATAGTAGTCCGACTAGAAGGTGTAAATGAGCAGTTCTTC. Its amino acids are CASSIVVRLEGVNEQFF.